The rows below give T cell receptor beta chains drawn from one sample of a study of a mutant IDH1 vaccine in newly diagnosed glioma. No cognate antigen is known for these TCRs. Generated by immunoSEQ multiplex PCR, the TCRdb table keeps only in-frame clones and is missing some. This table has around 69,000 clones, around 90% appearing once. The sequences come from PBMCs, collected from a glioma patient whose treatment included an IDH1 peptide vaccine. The receptors here all came from a man in his thirties or forties with glioma. The CDR3 runs from the conserved cysteine through the conserved F or W. The order of the fields is clone size, V gene, D gene, J gene, CDR3 DNA, CDR3 protein. A D gene is named only where the DNA matches it firmly. Clone size appears in some rows only: once, few, many, or a class for an expanded clone.

few	TRBV18	TRBD1	TRBJ1-1	TGTGCCAGCTCACCGGACAGGGGAGGGAACACTGAAGCTTTCTTT	CASSPDRGGNTEAFF
NA	TRBV10-2	NA	TRBJ2-6	TGCGCCAGCAGTGAGGGTTATCTGGCTGGGGCCAACGTCCTGACTTTC	CASSEGYLAGANVLTF
NA	TRBV11-3	NA	TRBJ2-5	TGTGCCAGCAGCTTAGGCCCAGCAGCGGAGACCCAGTACTTC	CASSLGPAAETQYF
few	TRBV7-2	NA	TRBJ1-1	TGTGCCAGCAGCTTAAACGGGAGGAGCTCTGAAGCTTTCTTT	CASSLNGRSSEAFF
NA	TRBV2	NA	TRBJ2-1	TGTGCCAGCACCGTGGACTTAAATGAGCAGTTCTTC	CASTVDLNEQFF
NA	TRBV30	NA	TRBJ2-7	TGTGCCTGGAAGAGGGGACACATCTACGAGCAGTACTTC	CAWKRGHIYEQYF
NA	TRBV18	TRBD1	TRBJ2-1	TGTGCCAGCTCACCTGACAGGGACAAGCAGTTCTTC	CASSPDRDKQFF
NA	TRBV5-4	TRBD2	TRBJ2-5	TGTGCCAGCAGCCTACGGACTAGCGGGGTTGAGACCCAGTACTTC	CASSLRTSGVETQYF
NA	TRBV25-1	NA	TRBJ1-6	TGTGCCAGCAGTGAACTCCGACCCGGGACCGATAATTCACCCCTCCACTTT	CASSELRPGTDNSPLHF
NA	TRBV9	NA	TRBJ2-7	TGTGCCAGCAGCGTTGGGGGATTGTACGAGCAGTACTTC	CASSVGGLYEQYF
NA	TRBV7-9	NA	TRBJ2-1	TGTGCCAGCAGCTTAACGGGGAACAATGAGCAGTTCTTC	CASSLTGNNEQFF
NA	TRBV29-1	NA	TRBJ1-1	TGCAGCGCCGCGGGGGGGATCTACACTGAAGCTTTCTTT	CSAAGGIYTEAFF
NA	TRBV9	NA	TRBJ1-3	TGTGCCAGCAGCCCACGTAGGGTTTGGGAGGGCTCTGGAAACACCATATATTTT	CASSPRRVWEGSGNTIYF
few	TRBV9	NA	TRBJ1-1	TGTGCCAGCAGCGTAGCCGAAGGGACTGAAGCTTTCTTT	CASSVAEGTEAFF
NA	TRBV28	NA	TRBJ1-4	TGTGCCAGCAGCCGGCCGGTAGAGGGGGAGGGGGAAAAACTGTTTTTT	CASSRPVEGEGEKLFF
NA	TRBV4-1	NA	TRBJ1-2	TGCGCCAGCAGCCAAGGACGGGGCCTGAACTATGGCTACACCTTC	CASSQGRGLNYGYTF
NA	TRBV7-9	TRBD2	TRBJ2-3	TGTGCCAGCAGCTTAGGGCTAGCGGGTCTGACAGATACGCAGTATTTT	CASSLGLAGLTDTQYF
NA	TRBV5-6	TRBD1	TRBJ2-5	TGTGCCAGCAGCTACGACAGGGGTGGGATCGGGACCCAGTACTTC	CASSYDRGGIGTQYF
NA	TRBV5-5	TRBD1	TRBJ2-1	TGTGCCAGCAGGATACGGACAGGAGTCAATGAGCAGTTCTTC	CASRIRTGVNEQFF
NA	TRBV9	NA	TRBJ2-1	TGTGCCAGCAGCGTCCTGGCAAACAATGAGCAGTTCTTC	CASSVLANNEQFF
NA	TRBV30	TRBD2	TRBJ2-2	TGTGCCTGGAGTGGAGGACTAGCGGGAGGGACCGGGGAGCTGTTTTTT	CAWSGGLAGGTGELFF
NA	TRBV5-1	NA	TRBJ2-5	TGCGCCAGCAGCGAAACTAGTGCCCAAGAGACCCAGTACTTC	CASSETSAQETQYF
NA	TRBV2	NA	TRBJ2-2	TGTGCCAGCAGTTCGGGACCCACGAACACCGGGGAGCTGTTTTTT	CASSSGPTNTGELFF
NA	TRBV6-5	NA	TRBJ1-3	TGTGCCAGCAGTTACGATAAGTACTCTGGAAACACCATATATTTT	CASSYDKYSGNTIYF